This record looks at one T cell receptor beta chain sequence and its context. These data come from a study of cytomegalovirus exposure and HLA in healthy donors. 13 Jbeta primers and 60 Vbeta primers were used for the PCR. TCRdb keeps only in-frame clones here, not all; method: immunoSEQ multiplex PCR. The sample includes about 100,000 clones, about three quarters of them seen just once. Germline V lookup: CDR1 LNHDA, CDR2 SQIVND (reference sequence). The V end lost 1 base, the J end lost 4 bases, and 8 bases lay between the germline ends. The CDR3 extends over 14 amino acids. The chain employs TRBV19 and TRBJ1-3; tentatively, D is TRBD1 (5 bases). This TCR was recovered from a man between 35 and 55 years old in good health and CMV-seropositive. Sequencing was done on a sample of PBMCs. The CDR3 DNA is TGTGCCAGTAGTATAGCAGGGTCCGGAAACACCATATATTTT. Translated, it gives CASSIAGSGNTIYF.